Detailed here is one T cell receptor (beta chain). Produced via immunoSEQ multiplex PCR; TCRdb's table is partial and in-frame only. The sample has 250,000 to 300,000 clones, 88% seen once. This CDR3 has 15 amino acids. Germline CDR1 is GTSNPN and CDR2 is SVGIG (reference sequence). Trimming cost V 6 bases and J 0 bases; bases outside gene matches: 9. This sample stems from a study of blood T cell repertoires in COVID-19. Across the whole study: Sources were T cells, B-cell-depleted T cells, or PBMCs; the material itself was cDNA or gDNA.

The specimen was PBMCs or T cells enriched from blood (not recorded which). The chain couples TRBV30 to TRBJ2-3; 7 nucleotides align to TRBD1. The receptor was isolated from a woman in her fifties or sixties in a cohort exposed to, infected with or recovered from COVID-19 (not recorded which). In DNA form, the CDR3 reads TGTGCCTGCTCGACAGGGAACCCCAGCACAGATACGCAGTATTTT. Translation gives CACSTGNPSTDTQYF.